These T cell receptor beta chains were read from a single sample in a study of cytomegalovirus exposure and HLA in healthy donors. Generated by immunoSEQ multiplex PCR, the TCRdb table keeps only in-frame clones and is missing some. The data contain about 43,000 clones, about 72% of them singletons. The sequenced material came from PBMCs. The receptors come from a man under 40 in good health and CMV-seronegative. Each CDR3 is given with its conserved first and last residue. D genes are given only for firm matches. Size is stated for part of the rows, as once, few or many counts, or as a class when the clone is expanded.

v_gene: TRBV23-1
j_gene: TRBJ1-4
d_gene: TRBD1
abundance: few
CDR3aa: CASSLRDRQEKLFF
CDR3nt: TGCGCCAGCAGTCTCCGGGACAGACAAGAAAAACTGTTTTTT

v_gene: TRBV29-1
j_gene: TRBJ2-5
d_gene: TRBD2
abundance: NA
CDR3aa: CSVELGGRTGTQYF
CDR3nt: TGCAGCGTTGAGCTTGGCGGGAGAACCGGGACCCAGTACTTC

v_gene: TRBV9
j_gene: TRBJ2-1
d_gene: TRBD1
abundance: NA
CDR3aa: CASSGRQGSYNEQFF
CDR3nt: TGTGCCAGCAGCGGTCGACAGGGGAGCTACAATGAGCAGTTCTTC

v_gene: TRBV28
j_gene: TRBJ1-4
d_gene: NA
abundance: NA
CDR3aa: CASRSLGEKLFF
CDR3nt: TGTGCCAGCAGAAGCCTAGGAGAAAAACTGTTTTTT

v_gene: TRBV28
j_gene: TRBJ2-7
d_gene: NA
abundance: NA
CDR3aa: CASSLPAYEQYF
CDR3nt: TGTGCCAGCAGTTTACCGGCCTACGAGCAGTACTTC

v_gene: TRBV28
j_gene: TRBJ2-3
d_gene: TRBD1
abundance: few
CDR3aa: CAGASAGGRDTQYF
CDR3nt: TGTGCCGGGGCCTCGGCAGGGGGAAGGGATACGCAGTATTTT

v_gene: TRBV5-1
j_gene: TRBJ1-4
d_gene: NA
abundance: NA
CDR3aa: CASSYLGRENEKLFF
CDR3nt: TGCGCCAGCAGCTACCTCGGCAGGGAAAATGAAAAACTGTTTTTT

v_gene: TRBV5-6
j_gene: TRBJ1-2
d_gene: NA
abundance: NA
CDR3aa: CASSLRGGYGYTF
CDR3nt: TGTGCCAGCAGCTTGCGGGGAGGCTATGGCTACACCTTC

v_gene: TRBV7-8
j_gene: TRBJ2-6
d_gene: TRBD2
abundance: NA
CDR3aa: CASSVGTRAGANVLTF
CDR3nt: TGTGCCAGCAGCGTGGGGACTAGGGCTGGGGCCAACGTCCTGACTTTC

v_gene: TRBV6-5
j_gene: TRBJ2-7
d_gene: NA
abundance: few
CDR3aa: CASSYYYSYEQYF
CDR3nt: TGTGCCAGCAGTTACTACTACTCCTACGAGCAGTACTTC

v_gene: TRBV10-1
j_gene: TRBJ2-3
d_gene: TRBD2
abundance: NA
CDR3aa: CASSEFLTSAHTQYF
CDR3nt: TGCGCCAGCAGTGAGTTTTTGACTAGCGCCCATACGCAGTATTTT

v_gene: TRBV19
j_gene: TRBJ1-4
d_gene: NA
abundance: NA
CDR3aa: CASKTGEKLFF
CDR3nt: TGTGCCAGTAAAACGGGAGAAAAACTGTTTTTT

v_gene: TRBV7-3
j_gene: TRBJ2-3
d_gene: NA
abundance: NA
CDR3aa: CASSLTSAAGDTQYF
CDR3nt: TGTGCCAGCAGCTTAACGTCCGCAGCAGGGGACACGCAGTATTTT

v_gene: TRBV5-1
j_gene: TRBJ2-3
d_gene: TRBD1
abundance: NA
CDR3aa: CASSLGGQGASDTQYF
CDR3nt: TGCGCCAGCAGCTTGGGGGGACAGGGGGCCTCAGATACGCAGTATTTT

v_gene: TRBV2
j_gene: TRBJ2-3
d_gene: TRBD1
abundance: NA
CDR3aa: CASTPRRTGISTDTQYF
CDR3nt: TGTGCCAGCACCCCGAGACGGACAGGGATAAGCACAGATACGCAGTATTTT

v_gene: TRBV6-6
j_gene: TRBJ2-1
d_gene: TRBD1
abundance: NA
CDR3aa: CASNPQGVSYNEQFF
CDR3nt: TGTGCCAGCAATCCACAGGGGGTCTCCTACAATGAGCAGTTCTTC

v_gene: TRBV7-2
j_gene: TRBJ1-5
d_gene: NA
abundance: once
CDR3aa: CASSLTGINQPQHF
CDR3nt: TGTGCCAGCAGCTTAACAGGGATAAATCAGCCCCAGCATTTT

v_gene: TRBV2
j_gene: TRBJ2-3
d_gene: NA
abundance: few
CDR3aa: CASSERRHSTDTQYF
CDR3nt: TGTGCCAGCAGTGAACGGCGGCACAGCACAGATACGCAGTATTTT

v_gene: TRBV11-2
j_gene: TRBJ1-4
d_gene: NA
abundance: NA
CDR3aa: CASSLAEHATNEKLFF
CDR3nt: TGTGCCAGCAGCTTAGCCGAGCATGCAACTAATGAAAAACTGTTTTTT

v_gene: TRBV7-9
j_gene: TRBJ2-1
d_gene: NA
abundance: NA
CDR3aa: CASSLGSYNEQFF
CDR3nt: TGTGCCAGCAGCCTCGGGAGTTACAATGAGCAGTTCTTC

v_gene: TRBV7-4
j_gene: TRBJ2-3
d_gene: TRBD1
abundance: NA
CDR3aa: CAGSVQGALRADTQYF
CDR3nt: TGTGCCGGCAGCGTACAGGGGGCGCTAAGGGCCGATACGCAGTATTTT

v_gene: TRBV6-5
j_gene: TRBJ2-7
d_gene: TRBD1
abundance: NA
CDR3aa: CASNARTGEDEQYF
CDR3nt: TGTGCCAGCAATGCCCGGACAGGGGAAGACGAGCAGTACTTC